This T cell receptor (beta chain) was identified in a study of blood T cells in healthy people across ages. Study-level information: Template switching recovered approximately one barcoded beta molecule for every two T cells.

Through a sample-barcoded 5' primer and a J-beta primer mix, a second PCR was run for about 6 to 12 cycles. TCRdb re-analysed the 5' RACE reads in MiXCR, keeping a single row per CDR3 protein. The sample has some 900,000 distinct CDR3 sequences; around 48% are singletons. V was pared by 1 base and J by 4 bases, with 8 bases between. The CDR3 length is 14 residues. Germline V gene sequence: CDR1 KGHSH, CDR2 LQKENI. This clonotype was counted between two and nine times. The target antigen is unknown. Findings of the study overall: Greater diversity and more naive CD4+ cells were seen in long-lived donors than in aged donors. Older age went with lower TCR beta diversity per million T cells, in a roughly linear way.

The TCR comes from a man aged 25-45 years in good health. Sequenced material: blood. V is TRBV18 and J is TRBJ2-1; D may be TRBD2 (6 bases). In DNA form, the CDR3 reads TGTGCCAGCTCACCACGGGGGGAATACAATGAGCAGTTCTTC. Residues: CASSPRGEYNEQFF.